These T cell receptor beta chains were read from a single sample in a study of blood T cell repertoires in COVID-19. The protocol was immunoSEQ multiplex PCR, while the TCRdb copy is restricted to in-frame clones and leaves out a portion. The sample lists tens of thousands of clones, approximately 80% occurring once. What was sequenced was peripheral blood. The receptors were gathered from a woman of 80 years or more with acute or convalescent COVID-19. Each CDR3 is given with its conserved first and last residue. The D gene is left open where the match is weak. The listing skips clone size in some rows; elsewhere it reads once, few, many or a size class.

abundance	v_gene	j_gene	d_gene	CDR3aa
few	TRBV6-6	TRBJ2-7	-	CASSPMAQSSYEQYF
once	TRBV6-5	TRBJ1-1	-	CASRLTGTNTEAFF
-	TRBV19	TRBJ1-6	-	CASRPRPIRVRSYNSPLHF
-	TRBV10-3	TRBJ2-7	-	CAISEGGLAVSYEQYF
-	TRBV28	TRBJ1-3	-	CASSLWGRVSGNTIYF
-	TRBV24-1	TRBJ2-1	TRBD2	CATSPLAPAGLLFNEQFF
-	TRBV7-3	TRBJ2-3	TRBD1	CASSLSGTGADTQYF
-	TRBV27	TRBJ2-3	-	CASPPTGLSTDTQYF
-	TRBV18	TRBJ2-2	-	CASSPRGRLAGTNTGELFF
-	TRBV18	TRBJ1-2	-	CASSPPGPGFVNGYTF